This is a list of T cell receptor beta chains from one sample in a study of blood T cells in healthy people across ages. TCRdb fed the 5' RACE reads into MiXCR, producing one record per CDR3 protein. The repertoire has 1.5 million to 2 million distinct CDR3 sequences, 35% to 50% of them found once; the top ten carry under 25%. Sequencing input: blood. The source is a human donor in good health. Each CDR3 is given with its conserved first and last residue. D genes are given only for firm matches. Clone size, where shown, is once, few, many, or a class for clones that have expanded.

d_call | j_call | clone_size | v_call | cdr3_aa | cdr3_nt
NA | TRBJ1-4 | NA | TRBV7-8 | CASSLNSEKRFF | TGTGCCAGCAGCTTGAACAGCGAAAAACGGTTTTTT
NA | TRBJ2-1 | NA | TRBV29-1 | CSVEAGWRDHYNEQFF | TGCAGCGTTGAAGCGGGGTGGAGGGACCATTACAATGAGCAGTTCTTC
TRBD1 | TRBJ2-1 | few | TRBV11-2 | CASSLDSQGDEQFF | TGTGCCAGCAGCTTGGACAGCCAGGGGGATGAGCAGTTCTTC
NA | TRBJ2-1 | many | TRBV9 | CASSVGTHNEQFF | TGTGCCAGCAGCGTAGGTACTCACAATGAGCAGTTCTTC
TRBD1 | TRBJ1-1 | NA | TRBV5-1 | CASSMDRAHEAFF | TGCGCCAGCAGCATGGACAGGGCCCATGAAGCTTTCTTT
NA | TRBJ2-3 | many | TRBV7-3 | CASSLTGSTDTQYF | TGTGCCAGCAGCTTAACAGGGTCTACAGATACGCAGTATTTT
NA | TRBJ2-7 | few | TRBV20-1 | CSASPGSEQYF | TGCAGTGCTAGCCCGGGTAGCGAGCAGTACTTC
TRBD1 | TRBJ2-7 | NA | TRBV12-3/TRBV12-4 | CASTPRTGLLGEQYF | TGTGCCAGCACACCTCGGACAGGGCTCTTGGGCGAGCAGTACTTC
NA | TRBJ2-3 | NA | TRBV20-1 | CSARAGTATDTQYF | TGCAGTGCTAGAGCCGGGACCGCCACAGATACGCAGTATTTT
TRBD1 | TRBJ2-7 | NA | TRBV28 | CASSPIRDRRYEQYF | TGTGCCAGCAGCCCCATCCGGGACAGGCGCTACGAGCAGTACTTC
NA | TRBJ2-7 | few | TRBV5-1 | CASSGPLLEGYEQYF | TGCGCCAGCAGCGGGCCCCTTCTGGAGGGCTACGAGCAGTACTTC
TRBD2 | TRBJ2-3 | NA | TRBV5-6 | CASSVAGGPGDTQYF | TGTGCCAGCAGCGTAGCGGGGGGGCCTGGAGATACGCAGTATTTT
NA | TRBJ2-1 | few | TRBV29-1 | CSVTGQASNEQFF | TGCAGCGTCACAGGGCAAGCGAGCAATGAGCAGTTCTTC
NA | TRBJ2-1 | few | TRBV4-3 | CASSQVSDYNEQFF | TGCGCCAGCAGCCAAGTGTCAGATTACAATGAGCAGTTCTTC
NA | TRBJ2-5 | NA | TRBV28 | CASRSGPGLQETQYF | TGTGCCAGCAGATCCGGACCGGGATTGCAAGAGACCCAGTACTTC
NA | TRBJ2-5 | few | TRBV6-6 | CAVGGGGRETQYF | TGTGCCGTGGGTGGGGGGGGCAGAGAGACCCAGTACTTC
NA | TRBJ2-1 | few | TRBV5-6 | CASSFWPGGYNEQFF | TGTGCCAGCAGCTTTTGGCCCGGGGGATACAATGAGCAGTTCTTC
NA | TRBJ2-7 | NA | TRBV7-2 | CASSPTVYSSYEQYF | TGTGCCAGCAGCCCAACCGTGTATTCCTCCTACGAGCAGTACTTC
TRBD1 | TRBJ1-1 | NA | TRBV7-3 | CASSLTGQGTEAFF | TGTGCCAGCAGCTTAACCGGACAGGGGACTGAAGCTTTCTTT
TRBD1 | TRBJ2-1 | NA | TRBV19 | CASSQTGVGFGQFF | TGTGCCAGTAGCCAGACAGGGGTAGGATTTGGGCAGTTCTTC
TRBD2 | TRBJ2-3 | NA | TRBV20-1 | CSAPPAAGGRDTQYF | TGCAGTGCTCCGCCCGCGGCGGGGGGCCGGGATACGCAGTATTTT
NA | TRBJ2-3 | NA | TRBV13 | CASSPTWGGAQDSTDTQYF | TGTGCCAGCAGCCCTACTTGGGGGGGCGCTCAGGATAGCACAGATACGCAGTATTTT
NA | TRBJ2-1 | few | TRBV7-8 | CASSLALMAASYNEQFF | TGTGCCAGCAGCTTAGCGTTAATGGCAGCCTCCTACAATGAGCAGTTCTTC
NA | TRBJ2-7 | NA | TRBV11-1 | CASSLAPADQQYF | TGTGCCAGCAGCTTAGCGCCGGCGGATCAGCAGTACTTC
TRBD1 | TRBJ1-2 | NA | TRBV28 | CASTADREGGYTF | TGTGCCAGCACCGCGGACAGGGAGGGTGGCTACACCTTC
TRBD2 | TRBJ2-5 | NA | TRBV6-2/TRBV6-3 | CASNIAGATLETQYF | TGTGCCAGCAACATAGCGGGGGCGACTCTCGAGACCCAGTACTTC
NA | TRBJ2-3 | few | TRBV10-3 | CAISEGRDDTQYF | TGTGCCATCAGTGAGGGGAGAGACGATACGCAGTATTTT
NA | TRBJ1-4 | few | TRBV4-2 | CASSQEERRGEKLFF | TGTGCCAGCAGCCAGGAGGAGCGGAGGGGAGAAAAACTGTTTTTT
NA | TRBJ2-2 | once | TRBV3-1 | CASSQGRGELFF | TGTGCCAGCAGCCAAGGACGCGGGGAGCTGTTTTTT
NA | TRBJ2-1 | once | TRBV5-1 | CASRLWDNEQFF | TGCGCCAGCAGACTGTGGGACAATGAGCAGTTCTTC
TRBD1 | TRBJ2-7 | NA | TRBV6-2/TRBV6-3 | CASSNTGGIYYEQYF | TGTGCCAGCAGTAACACAGGGGGAATTTACTACGAGCAGTACTTC
TRBD1 | TRBJ1-6 | NA | TRBV2 | CASSEGTGLGSPLHF | TGTGCCAGCAGCGAAGGGACAGGGCTGGGCTCACCCCTCCACTTT
NA | TRBJ2-5 | many | TRBV12-3/TRBV12-4 | CASSLNSGETQYF | TGTGCCAGCAGTTTGAACTCGGGAGAGACCCAGTACTTC
NA | TRBJ2-3 | few | TRBV28 | CASSRLSGADTQYF | TGTGCCAGCAGCCGCTTATCAGGGGCAGATACGCAGTATTTT
TRBD1 | TRBJ2-6 | NA | TRBV4-3 | CASSQDPPGQGANVLTF | TGCGCCAGCAGCCAAGACCCTCCGGGACAGGGGGCCAACGTCCTGACTTTC
NA | TRBJ1-5 | NA | TRBV20-1 | CSATSLEQGFNQPQHF | TGCAGTGCTACTAGCCTTGAGCAGGGGTTCAATCAGCCCCAGCATTTT
NA | TRBJ2-7 | NA | TRBV20-1 | CSARGGQALVYEQYF | TGCAGTGCTAGGGGAGGACAGGCCCTTGTGTACGAGCAGTACTTC
NA | TRBJ2-1 | NA | TRBV9 | CASSTYPYNEQFF | TGTGCCAGCAGCACCTATCCCTACAATGAGCAGTTCTTC
NA | TRBJ1-3 | NA | TRBV12-3/TRBV12-4 | CASSLSRGNTIYF | TGTGCCAGCAGTTTAAGTAGGGGAAACACCATATATTTT
NA | TRBJ2-7 | few | TRBV7-2 | CASSLENKRPQYF | TGTGCCAGCAGCTTAGAAAACAAGCGGCCCCAGTACTTC
TRBD1 | TRBJ1-6 | NA | TRBV28 | CASSSGQGALSLHF | TGTGCCAGCAGCTCGGGACAGGGGGCATTATCCCTCCACTTT
NA | TRBJ2-3 | NA | TRBV7-8 | CASNQLPGSLTDTQYF | TGTGCCAGCAACCAACTTCCGGGTTCCCTCACAGATACGCAGTATTTT
NA | TRBJ1-6 | few | TRBV20-1 | CSARDRRDSPLHF | TGCAGTGCTAGAGATCGACGGGATTCACCCCTCCACTTT
NA | TRBJ2-5 | NA | TRBV7-7 | CASSPTRVKETQYF | TGTGCTAGCAGCCCGACTAGAGTTAAAGAGACCCAGTACTTC
TRBD2 | TRBJ2-5 | NA | TRBV4-1 | CASSQERGAKETQYF | TGCGCCAGCAGCCAAGAGCGGGGGGCTAAAGAGACCCAGTACTTC
NA | TRBJ2-7 | NA | TRBV28 | CASSHHRTYEQYF | TGTGCCAGCAGTCATCACAGGACCTACGAGCAGTACTTC
NA | TRBJ1-4 | NA | TRBV7-2 | CASSQRAGRGSEKLFF | TGTGCCAGCAGCCAAAGGGCGGGACGAGGTAGTGAAAAACTGTTTTTT
NA | TRBJ2-1 | many | TRBV29-1 | CSVGQGYNEQFF | TGCAGCGTGGGTCAGGGGTACAATGAGCAGTTCTTC
NA | TRBJ1-5 | few | TRBV15 | CATSSGYQPQHF | TGTGCCACCAGCTCGGGTTATCAGCCCCAGCATTTT
NA | TRBJ1-2 | NA | TRBV6-5 | CASAYSYTNYGYTF | TGTGCCAGCGCCTACAGTTACACTAACTATGGCTACACCTTC
NA | TRBJ2-1 | few | TRBV29-1 | CSVGGRSYNERFF | TGCAGCGTCGGGGGACGGTCCTACAATGAGCGGTTCTTC
NA | TRBJ1-2 | NA | TRBV6-1 | CASSARDSGYGYTF | TGTGCCAGCAGTGCTCGGGACTCCGGCTATGGCTACACCTTC